One T cell receptor beta chain is described in this entry. CD8+ and CD4+ blood T cells underwent TCR beta sequencing. Bulk CD8+ and CD4+ cells came from magnetic negative isolation; CD8+ TEMRA by FACS. The RNA, about 0.45 to 1 ug, was put through reverse transcription using random hexamers. Amplification of TCR beta CDR3 spanned 54 Vbeta and 13 Jbeta via immunoSEQ multiplex PCR. MiXCR, applied by TCRdb to the immunoSEQ multiplex PCR reads, yields one record per CDR3 protein. The table has 100,000 to 150,000 distinct CDR3 sequences, around 94% seen once. This CDR3 has 14 residues. Germline CDR1 is LGHDT and CDR2 is YNNKEL (reference sequence). With 1 base removed from V and 3 bases from J, the gap between germline ends came to 9 bases. The data were obtained in a study of CD8 T cells in Susac syndrome.

The sequence was obtained from a human donor in good health. Sequencing was carried out using CD4+ T cells from PBMCs. The genes are TRBV3-1 and TRBJ1-2; D remains ambiguous. The CDR3 reads CASSQGVMDYGYTF. CDR3 DNA: TGTGCCAGCAGCCAAGGGGTCATGGACTATGGCTACACCTTC. Looking up the rest from reference TRBV3-1 and TRBJ1-2 gives the full variable domain: DTAVSQTPKYLVTQMGNDKSIKCEQNLGHDTMYWYKQDSKKFLKIMFSYNNKELIINETVPNRFSPKSPDKAHLNLHINSLELGDSAVYFCASSQGVMDYGYTFGSGTRLTVV.